These T cell receptor beta chains were read from a single sample in a study of shared clonotypes between healthy human individuals. Only in-frame clones appear in the TCRdb table, and some are missing; sequencing was by immunoSEQ multiplex PCR. The sample yields 740,000 or so clones, 55% to 85% seen once. Sample: memory CD4+ T cells sorted from blood. These TCRs come from a woman between 25 and 40 years old in good health. CDR3s include the opening cysteine and the closing phenylalanine or tryptophan. D genes are given only for firm matches. The size entry is marked missing in some rows and otherwise reads once, few, many or a size class.

J: TRBJ1-2
size: .
D: TRBD1
V: TRBV28
length: 16
CDR3: CASSLTMTGLVYGYTF
DNA: TGTGCCAGCAGTCTCACGATGACAGGGCTTGTCTATGGCTACACCTTC

J: TRBJ2-5
size: .
D: TRBD2
V: TRBV6-1
length: 13
CDR3: CASIKAGVETQYF
DNA: TGTGCCAGCATCAAGGCGGGAGTAGAGACCCAGTACTTC

J: TRBJ2-3
size: few
D: .
V: TRBV7-2
length: 13
CDR3: CASRSRGPDTQYF
DNA: TGTGCCAGCAGGTCGCGTGGGCCCGATACGCAGTATTTT

J: TRBJ2-1
size: few
D: TRBD2
V: TRBV29-1
length: 16
CDR3: CSVGLGLAGDYNEQFF
DNA: TGCAGCGTTGGCCTGGGACTAGCGGGAGACTACAATGAGCAGTTCTTC

J: TRBJ2-1
size: many
D: TRBD2
V: TRBV4-2
length: 15
CDR3: CASSQRTSDYNEQFF
DNA: TGTGCCAGCAGCCAACGGACTAGCGACTACAATGAGCAGTTCTTC

J: TRBJ1-2
size: .
D: .
V: TRBV15
length: 13
CDR3: CATSRDGAYGYTF
DNA: TGTGCCACCAGCAGAGACGGTGCCTATGGCTACACCTTC

J: TRBJ2-7
size: .
D: .
V: TRBV5-1
length: 13
CDR3: CASSSTSSYEQYF
DNA: TGCGCCAGCAGCTCCACCAGCTCCTACGAGCAGTACTTC

J: TRBJ2-7
size: .
D: .
V: TRBV28
length: 13
CDR3: CASSRGLSYEQYF
DNA: TGTGCCAGCAGCAGAGGGCTCTCCTACGAGCAGTACTTC

J: TRBJ2-7
size: .
D: TRBD1
V: TRBV19
length: 18
CDR3: CASSIRQGVSGLKYEQYF
DNA: TGTGCCAGTAGTATTCGACAGGGGGTCTCTGGACTGAAATACGAGCAGTACTTC

J: TRBJ1-2
size: .
D: .
V: TRBV10-3
length: 13
CDR3: CAISPGQRWGYTF
DNA: TGTGCCATCAGTCCGGGACAACGGTGGGGCTACACCTTC

J: TRBJ2-7
size: few
D: TRBD2
V: TRBV29-1
length: 13
CDR3: CSVATSFFREQYF
DNA: TGCAGCGTAGCGACTAGCTTTTTTCGCGAGCAGTACTTC

J: TRBJ1-4
size: few
D: TRBD1
V: TRBV28
length: 17
CDR3: CASRPGTGLSTNEKLFF
DNA: TGTGCCAGCAGACCCGGGACAGGGCTTTCAACTAATGAAAAACTGTTTTTT

J: TRBJ2-7
size: .
D: .
V: TRBV18
length: 15
CDR3: CASSPPQGVGYEQYF
DNA: TGTGCCAGCTCACCACCACAGGGAGTGGGCTACGAGCAGTACTTC

J: TRBJ2-1
size: once
D: TRBD2
V: TRBV19
length: 15
CDR3: CASSRTSRETGEQFF
DNA: TGTGCCAGTAGTAGGACTTCGCGGGAGACTGGGGAGCAGTTCTTC

J: TRBJ2-2
size: .
D: .
V: TRBV5-1
length: 17
CDR3: CASSPRGSSVSTGELFF
DNA: TGCGCCAGCAGCCCCCGGGGGAGTAGTGTTAGCACCGGGGAGCTGTTTTTT

J: TRBJ2-7
size: .
D: .
V: TRBV7-8
length: 12
CDR3: CASSSDTYEQYF
DNA: TGTGCCAGCAGCTCGGACACCTACGAGCAGTACTTC

J: TRBJ2-2
size: .
D: .
V: TRBV6-5
length: 16
CDR3: CASSYQPDPNTGELFF
DNA: TGTGCCAGCAGTTACCAGCCAGACCCAAACACCGGGGAGCTGTTTTTT

J: TRBJ2-1
size: many
D: .
V: TRBV11-1
length: 15
CDR3: CASSPTPLSYNEQFF
DNA: TGTGCCAGCAGCCCTACTCCCCTCTCCTACAATGAGCAGTTCTTC

J: TRBJ2-5
size: .
D: .
V: TRBV7-2
length: 13
CDR3: CASSLAKQETQYF
DNA: TGTGCCAGCAGCTTAGCGAAACAAGAGACCCAGTACTTC

J: TRBJ2-3
size: .
D: TRBD2
V: TRBV9
length: 14
CDR3: CASSPSRRGDTQYF
DNA: TGTGCCAGCAGCCCTAGCCGGCGGGGGGATACGCAGTATTTT

J: TRBJ2-3
size: .
D: TRBD1
V: TRBV5-8
length: 16
CDR3: CASSFDRVTTTDTQYF
DNA: TGTGCCAGCAGCTTCGACAGGGTTACGACCACAGATACGCAGTATTTT

J: TRBJ1-2
size: .
D: .
V: TRBV28
length: 12
CDR3: CASSLQAYGYTF
DNA: TGTGCCAGCAGTTTACAGGCCTATGGCTACACCTTC

J: TRBJ2-3
size: .
D: .
V: TRBV6-6
length: 15
CDR3: CASSYEAGRTDTQYF
DNA: TGTGCCAGCAGTTATGAGGCGGGAAGGACAGATACGCAGTATTTT

J: TRBJ2-7
size: .
D: TRBD2
V: TRBV5-5
length: 14
CDR3: CASSLDGAGPEQYF
DNA: TGTGCCAGCAGCCTGGATGGAGCGGGGCCCGAGCAGTACTTC

J: TRBJ2-3
size: many
D: .
V: TRBV28
length: 15
CDR3: CASSISGPTADTQYF
DNA: TGTGCCAGCAGTATATCAGGGCCGACGGCAGATACGCAGTATTTT

J: TRBJ1-4
size: .
D: .
V: TRBV29-1
length: 14
CDR3: CSVRGGREDEKLFF
DNA: TGCAGCGTTAGGGGGGGCCGGGAAGATGAAAAACTGTTTTTT

J: TRBJ1-5
size: .
D: TRBD1
V: TRBV19
length: 17
CDR3: CASSIAGTALDNQPQHF
DNA: TGTGCCAGTAGTATCGCCGGGACAGCCTTAGACAATCAGCCCCAGCATTTT

J: TRBJ2-2
size: .
D: .
V: TRBV5-1
length: 18
CDR3: CASSSPVGGRPTTGELFF
DNA: TGCGCCAGCAGCTCGCCAGTTGGGGGGAGGCCGACCACCGGGGAGCTGTTTTTT

J: TRBJ2-7
size: .
D: TRBD1
V: TRBV15
length: 15
CDR3: CATSRAPGQGREQYF
DNA: TGTGCCACCAGCAGAGCTCCGGGACAGGGCCGCGAGCAGTACTTC

J: TRBJ2-7
size: .
D: TRBD2
V: TRBV5-4
length: 17
CDR3: CASSLVSSGMGVYEQYF
DNA: TGTGCCAGCAGCTTGGTTTCTAGCGGGATGGGAGTCTACGAGCAGTACTTC

J: TRBJ2-7
size: .
D: TRBD1
V: TRBV19
length: 15
CDR3: CASSRTGGTGEEQYF
DNA: TGTGCCAGTAGTAGAACGGGGGGGACAGGGGAAGAGCAGTACTTC

J: TRBJ1-4
size: .
D: .
V: TRBV4-1
length: 16
CDR3: CASSQVPAGSNEKLFF
DNA: TGCGCCAGCAGCCAGGTACCGGCGGGGAGTAATGAAAAACTGTTTTTT

J: TRBJ1-5
size: .
D: TRBD1
V: TRBV11-2
length: 15
CDR3: CASSSGTGANQPQHF
DNA: TGTGCCAGCAGCTCCGGGACAGGGGCTAATCAGCCCCAGCATTTT

J: TRBJ1-2
size: once
D: TRBD1
V: TRBV28
length: 15
CDR3: CASSLGSGGFQGYTF
DNA: TGTGCCAGCAGTTTAGGTTCAGGGGGGTTTCAAGGCTACACCTTC

J: TRBJ1-1
size: .
D: .
V: TRBV10-2
length: 17
CDR3: CASSERRSQRVNTEAFF
DNA: TGCGCCAGCAGTGAGCGGAGGTCACAACGGGTGAACACTGAAGCTTTCTTT

J: TRBJ1-3
size: .
D: .
V: TRBV7-6
length: 15
CDR3: CASSLAGREGNTIYF
DNA: TGTGCCAGCAGCTTAGCAGGGAGGGAAGGAAACACCATATATTTT

J: TRBJ1-5
size: once
D: .
V: TRBV2
length: 15
CDR3: CASSEAGAGNQPQHF
DNA: TGTGCCAGCAGTGAAGCAGGGGCCGGCAATCAGCCCCAGCATTTT

J: TRBJ2-5
size: few
D: TRBD1
V: TRBV5-4
length: 14
CDR3: CASSTGTAQETQYF
DNA: TGTGCCAGCAGCACCGGGACAGCTCAAGAGACCCAGTACTTC

J: TRBJ1-1
size: .
D: TRBD1
V: TRBV11-1
length: 16
CDR3: CASSTDRGIMNTEAFF
DNA: TGTGCCAGCAGCACGGACAGGGGGATTATGAACACTGAAGCTTTCTTT

J: TRBJ2-1
size: .
D: TRBD2
V: TRBV28
length: 15
CDR3: CASNPGTSGANEQFF
DNA: TGTGCCAGCAACCCCGGGACTAGCGGCGCCAATGAGCAGTTCTTC

J: TRBJ2-2
size: .
D: .
V: TRBV2
length: 14
CDR3: CASSVNGLTGELFF
DNA: TGTGCCAGCAGTGTAAACGGCCTTACCGGGGAGCTGTTTTTT

J: TRBJ2-7
size: .
D: .
V: TRBV12-2
length: 15
CDR3: CASRLGGTASYEQYF
DNA: TGTGCAAGTCGCTTAGGGGGGACAGCCTCCTACGAGCAGTACTTC

J: TRBJ2-5
size: few
D: TRBD2
V: TRBV19
length: 14
CDR3: CASSVAGGQETQYF
DNA: TGTGCCAGTAGTGTAGCGGGAGGGCAAGAGACCCAGTACTTC

J: TRBJ2-1
size: .
D: .
V: TRBV4-1
length: 14
CDR3: CASSPPGTYNEQFF
DNA: TGCGCCAGCAGCCCCCCCGGGACCTACAATGAGCAGTTCTTC

J: TRBJ1-1
size: .
D: .
V: TRBV5-1
length: 14
CDR3: CASSFEQGNTEAFF
DNA: TGCGCCAGCAGCTTCGAACAGGGGAACACTGAAGCTTTCTTT

J: TRBJ2-5
size: .
D: .
V: TRBV7-9
length: 14
CDR3: CASSLPPDFETQYF
DNA: TGTGCCAGCAGCCTTCCTCCCGACTTCGAGACCCAGTACTTC

J: TRBJ2-5
size: .
D: TRBD2
V: TRBV28
length: 14
CDR3: CASSTSGRRETQYF
DNA: TGTGCCAGCAGTACTAGCGGGAGACGGGAGACCCAGTACTTC

J: TRBJ1-3
size: .
D: TRBD1
V: TRBV19
length: 17
CDR3: CASSSTGTDISGNTIYF
DNA: TGTGCCAGTAGTAGTACAGGGACAGACATCTCTGGAAACACCATATATTTT